A selection of T cell receptor beta chains follows, all from one sample in a study of blood T cell repertoires in COVID-19. Assay used: immunoSEQ multiplex PCR; TCRdb lists only in-frame clones, some missing. The sample lists about 480,000 clones; about nine tenths were seen once. The sequenced sample was PBMCs or T cells enriched from blood (not recorded which). The receptors come from a woman aged 60 to 75 who had recovered from COVID-19. The CDR3 runs from the conserved cysteine through the conserved F or W. A D gene is named only where the DNA matches it firmly. The size of a clone is reported for some rows only, either as once, few or many, or as a class for expanded clones.

TRBJ2-7 | . | TRBV4-1 | . | CASSRGATTYEQYF | TGCGCCAGCAGCCGGGGCGCTACCACCTACGAGCAGTACTTC
TRBJ2-2 | once | TRBV11-2 | TRBD2 | CASSSGTSGGVNTGELFF | TGTGCCAGCAGCTCTGGGACTAGCGGGGGGGTAAACACCGGGGAGCTGTTTTTT
TRBJ1-2 | . | TRBV20-1 | TRBD1 | CSAGTAYGYTF | TGCAGTGCAGGGACAGCCTATGGCTACACCTTC
TRBJ2-1 | once | TRBV7-2 | . | CASSWRGGAPYNEQFF | TGTGCCAGCAGCTGGAGAGGGGGGGCCCCCTACAATGAGCAGTTCTTC
TRBJ2-5 | . | TRBV2 | TRBD2 | CASSEWSGGETQYF | TGTGCCAGCAGTGAATGGAGCGGGGGAGAGACCCAGTACTTC
TRBJ2-5 | . | TRBV5-1 | . | CASSLIAGKGETQYF | TGCGCCAGCAGCTTGATTGCGGGAAAGGGAGAGACCCAGTACTTC
TRBJ1-2 | few | TRBV6-5 | . | CASSDSAIGGYTF | TGTGCCAGCAGTGACTCCGCTATTGGTGGCTACACCTTC
TRBJ2-7 | . | TRBV6-5 | . | CASSPGSRYEQYF | TGTGCCAGCAGTCCCGGGTCGCGCTACGAGCAGTACTTC
TRBJ2-2 | . | TRBV2 | TRBD1 | CASKGQANTGELFF | TGTGCCAGCAAGGGACAGGCGAACACCGGGGAGCTGTTTTTT
TRBJ1-2 | . | TRBV7-9 | . | CASDGSRPYGYTF | TGTGCCAGCGACGGTAGCAGACCCTATGGCTACACCTTC
TRBJ2-3 | . | TRBV2 | . | CASNGLFSTDTQYF | TGTGCCAGTAACGGACTATTTAGCACAGATACGCAGTATTTT
TRBJ1-2 | . | TRBV9 | TRBD1 | CASSKDRGNYGYTF | TGTGCCAGCAGCAAAGACAGGGGTAACTATGGCTACACCTTC
TRBJ1-2 | . | TRBV5-1 | TRBD1 | CASSEGAIQDYGYTF | TGCGCCAGCAGCGAGGGGGCGATACAAGACTATGGCTACACCTTC
TRBJ1-1 | few | TRBV5-8 | TRBD1 | CASSLVPTGTMNTEAFF | TGTGCCAGCAGCTTGGTCCCGACAGGGACCATGAACACTGAAGCTTTCTTT
TRBJ1-3 | . | TRBV11-2 | TRBD1 | CASSQPQTGRWNTIYF | TGTGCCAGCAGCCAACCTCAGACAGGGAGGTGGAACACCATATATTTT
TRBJ2-3 | few | TRBV9 | . | CASSVTYRVHTDTQYF | TGTGCCAGCAGCGTTACTTACAGGGTCCACACAGATACGCAGTATTTT
TRBJ2-2 | . | TRBV4-1 | TRBD1 | CASRGTGGVSTGELFF | TGCGCCAGCAGGGGGACAGGGGGGGTGTCCACCGGGGAGCTGTTTTTT
TRBJ1-5 | . | TRBV6-5 | . | CASSKLEGRGTPQHF | TGTGCCAGCAGTAAACTTGAAGGGAGGGGGACGCCCCAGCATTTT
TRBJ2-2 | . | TRBV18 | TRBD1 | CASSPLYLGQGNTGELFF | TGCGCCAGCTCACCATTATATCTCGGACAGGGCAACACCGGGGAGCTGTTTTTT
TRBJ1-1 | . | TRBV27 | . | CASSLYGTRLNTEAFF | TGTGCCAGCAGTTTATACGGGACAAGGTTGAACACTGAAGCTTTCTTT
TRBJ1-6 | . | TRBV7-6 | TRBD1 | CASSLDRDYNSPLHF | TGTGCCAGCAGCTTGGACAGGGACTATAATTCACCCCTCCACTTT
TRBJ2-2 | once | TRBV24-1 | TRBD1 | CATSDPGQGATGELFF | TGTGCCACCAGTGATCCGGGACAGGGGGCAACCGGGGAGCTGTTTTTT
TRBJ1-2 | . | TRBV30 | . | CAWSGAGVYGYTF | TGTGCCTGGAGTGGTGCAGGGGTATATGGCTACACCTTC
TRBJ1-5 | . | TRBV29-1 | . | CSVKGNQPQHF | TGCAGCGTTAAGGGGAATCAGCCCCAGCATTTT
TRBJ1-3 | . | TRBV3-1/TRBV3-2 | . | CASSQSGSNTIYF | TGTGCCAGCAGCCAATCAGGATCGAACACCATATATTTT
TRBJ1-1 | . | TRBV29-1 | TRBD1 | CSVGQGAKTEAFF | TGCAGCGTTGGGCAGGGGGCGAAGACTGAAGCTTTCTTT
TRBJ2-6 | . | TRBV5-1 | TRBD1 | CASRDSSGANVLTF | TGCGCCAGCCGGGACAGCTCTGGGGCCAACGTCCTGACTTTC
TRBJ1-5 | . | TRBV2 | TRBD1 | CASRGTGQNQPQHF | TGTGCCAGCAGGGGGACAGGGCAGAATCAGCCCCAGCATTTT
TRBJ1-2 | . | TRBV6-4 | . | CASSDGVRSYTF | TGTGCCAGCAGTGATGGAGTTAGGAGCTACACCTTC
TRBJ2-3 | . | TRBV7-9 | TRBD2 | CASSLGAGGGTDTQYF | TGTGCCAGCAGCTTAGGGGCGGGGGGCGGCACAGATACGCAGTATTTT
TRBJ1-3 | . | TRBV15 | . | CATLVPEGGNTIYF | TGTGCCACGCTAGTCCCCGAAGGAGGAAACACCATATATTTT
TRBJ1-2 | . | TRBV6-5 | TRBD1 | CASSRGQGSLYGYTF | TGTGCCAGCAGTCGAGGACAGGGGAGCCTCTATGGCTACACCTTC
TRBJ1-2 | . | TRBV3-1/TRBV3-2 | TRBD1 | CASSQKGGVVYGYTF | TGTGCCAGCAGCCAGAAAGGGGGCGTAGTATATGGCTACACCTTC
TRBJ2-1 | . | TRBV3-1/TRBV3-2 | . | CASSQGRQENHNEQFF | TGTGCCAGCAGCCAAGGTAGACAGGAGAACCACAATGAGCAGTTCTTC
TRBJ2-3 | . | TRBV27 | . | CASSRPAGTQYF | TGTGCCAGCAGCCGTCCCGCGGGTACGCAGTATTTT
TRBJ2-3 | . | TRBV5-1 | . | CASSLAAGLDTQYF | TGCGCCAGCAGCTTGGCGGCAGGTCTAGATACGCAGTATTTT
TRBJ2-7 | . | TRBV5-1 | . | CASSFTPGAPYEQYF | TGCGCCAGCAGCTTTACGCCAGGGGCCCCCTACGAGCAGTACTTC
TRBJ1-5 | . | TRBV4-2 | . | CASSQDLSGMNQPQHF | TGTGCCAGCAGCCAAGATTTGAGCGGGATGAATCAGCCCCAGCATTTT
TRBJ2-6 | . | TRBV5-8 | . | CASSFRGANVLTF | TGTGCCAGCAGCTTTCGTGGGGCCAACGTCCTGACTTTC
TRBJ2-5 | once | TRBV25-1 | TRBD2 | CASSEGLAGVQETQYF | TGTGCCAGCAGTGAGGGACTAGCGGGGGTCCAAGAGACCCAGTACTTC
TRBJ2-7 | . | TRBV5-1 | . | CASKQTDTYEQYF | TGCGCCAGCAAACAGACGGACACCTACGAGCAGTACTTC
TRBJ1-1 | . | TRBV11-3 | . | CASSDEWGGTEAFF | TGTGCCAGCAGCGACGAGTGGGGGGGTACTGAAGCTTTCTTT
TRBJ2-2 | . | TRBV5-6 | . | CASSGLTSTGELFF | TGTGCCAGCAGCGGCCTGACATCCACCGGGGAGCTGTTTTTT
TRBJ1-4 | . | TRBV10-1 | . | CASSESSRAEKLFF | TGCGCCAGCAGTGAGTCGTCCAGGGCTGAAAAACTGTTTTTT
TRBJ1-2 | . | TRBV24-1 | TRBD1 | CATSRDSYGYTF | TGTGCCACCAGCCGGGACAGTTATGGCTACACCTTC
TRBJ2-3 | . | TRBV3-1/TRBV3-2 | TRBD2 | CASSREASGGASDTQYF | TGTGCCAGCAGCCGAGAAGCTAGCGGGGGGGCCTCAGATACGCAGTATTTT
TRBJ2-5 | once | TRBV6-1 | . | CASSEGWRETQYF | TGTGCCAGCAGTGAAGGGTGGAGAGAGACCCAGTACTTC
TRBJ1-1 | . | TRBV2 | TRBD1 | CASSEGGQGSLGNTEAFF | TGTGCCAGCAGTGAAGGGGGACAGGGAAGTTTGGGGAACACTGAAGCTTTCTTT
TRBJ1-5 | . | TRBV9 | TRBD1 | CASSGGTGNQPQHF | TGTGCCAGCAGCGGCGGGACAGGGAATCAGCCCCAGCATTTT
TRBJ1-2 | . | TRBV24-1 | . | CATSPGALLGYTF | TGTGCCACCAGCCCAGGGGCGTTGCTTGGCTACACCTTC
TRBJ2-5 | . | TRBV5-1 | . | CASSFEGGGKTQYF | TGCGCCAGCAGCTTTGAAGGGGGCGGGAAGACCCAGTACTTC
TRBJ1-2 | once | TRBV19 | . | CASSIDLVGYTF | TGTGCCAGTAGTATAGATCTTGTTGGCTACACCTTC
TRBJ2-2 | . | TRBV14 | TRBD2 | CASSPLGRGGVTGELFF | TGTGCCAGCAGCCCCCTAGGGCGGGGGGGCGTCACCGGGGAGCTGTTTTTT
TRBJ2-5 | . | TRBV21-1 | . | CASSKVTGETQYF | TGTGCCAGCAGCAAAGTTACAGGTGAGACCCAGTACTTC